The 9 T cell receptor beta chains in this list originate from one sample, sequenced in a study of cytomegalovirus exposure and HLA in healthy donors. The PCR ran on 60 Vbeta and 13 Jbeta primers. Generated by immunoSEQ multiplex PCR, the TCRdb table keeps only in-frame clones and is missing some. The data show 150,000 or so clones, 80% to 85% seen once. Sequenced material: PBMCs. Every receptor here comes from a man aged 45-65 years in good health and CMV-seropositive.

The chain employs TRBV10-1 and TRBJ1-5; no clear D gene. This CDR3 region has 13 residues. Trimming left V 2 bases short and J 4 bases short, with 6 bases between. The germline CDR1 and CDR2 sequences are WNHNN and SYGVQD (reference sequence). The CDR3 loop is CASSEGRNQPQHF. For the CDR3, the DNA is TGCGCCAGCAGTGAGGGCCGAAATCAGCCCCAGCATTTT.

The chain combines TRBV27 with TRBJ1-5; perhaps TRBD1 as D (6 bases). Germline CDR1 is MNHEY and CDR2 is SMNVEV (reference sequence). The ends were cut back, 3 bases at V and 6 bases at J, with 9 bases in the middle. The CDR3 runs to 13 residues. The CDR3, as DNA: TGTGCCAGCAGTTTGGGGGGGCGTCAGCCCCAGCATTTT. Its protein is CASSLGGRQPQHF.

The V gene is TRBV7-9, the J gene TRBJ1-1; D ambiguous. Per the germline V gene, CDR1 is SEHNR and CDR2 is FQNEAQ (reference sequence). The length of the CDR3 is 13 residues. Trimming removed 5 bases from V and 3 bases from J, with 10 bases in between. CDR3 sequence reads: CASSIKGDTEAFF. The CDR3 nucleotides are TGTGCCAGCAGCATCAAGGGAGACACTGAAGCTTTCTTT.

V and J are TRBV28 and TRBJ1-2, with a weak D call TRBD1 (6 bases). In germline, CDR1 is MDHEN, CDR2 SYDVKM. The CDR3 totals 14 residues. V lost 2 bases to trimming and J lost 2 bases, with 9 bases between them. This CDR3 is CASSLNRANYGYTF. CDR3 sequence (DNA): TGTGCCAGCAGTTTAAACAGGGCCAACTATGGCTACACCTTC.

V usage is TRBV7-9 and J usage is TRBJ1-1; tentative D call: TRBD1 (5 bases). V shed 7 bases and J shed 4 bases, with 25 bases lying between them. The germline CDR1 and CDR2 sequences are SEHNR and FQNEAQ (reference sequence). The CDR3 is 17 amino acids. CDR3 sequence: CASTPTAVWGVSTEAFF. DNA of the CDR3: TGTGCCAGCACCCCGACCGCGGTTTGGGGGGTTAGCACTGAAGCTTTCTTT.

The chain has TRBV5-4 and TRBJ1-2, with TRBD1 identical over 9 bases. The CDR3 is 13 amino acids. Germline V lookup: CDR1 SGHNT, CDR2 YYREEE (reference sequence). V trimming: 2 bases; J trimming: 8 bases; junction bases outside the gene matches: 4. The CDR3 region is CASSFGQGKGYTF. The CDR3 bases are TGTGCCAGCAGCTTTGGACAGGGGAAAGGCTACACCTTC. Based on the CDR3 plus reference TRBV5-4 and TRBJ1-2, the full variable domain is ETGVTQSPTHLIKTRGQQVTLRCSSQSGHNTVSWYQQALGQGPQFIFQYYREEENGRGNFPPRFSGLQFPNYSSELNVNALELDDSALYLCASSFGQGKGYTFGSGTRLTVV.

This chain joins TRBV28 and TRBJ1-5; D call uncertain. CDR3 length: 15 residues. The germline gives CDR1 MDHEN, CDR2 SYDVKM. Between the trimmed V and J ends, which lost 5 bases and 3 bases, there was a span of 14 bases. The CDR3 nucleotides read TGTGCCAGCAGTAGCGACCTCGCCCCCAATCAGCCCCAGCATTTT. It translates to CASSSDLAPNQPQHF. Full variable domain (rest looked up from reference TRBV28 and TRBJ1-5): DVKVTQSSRYLVKRTGEKVFLECVQDMDHENMFWYRQDPGLGLRLIYFSYDVKMKEKGDIPEGYSVSREKKERFSLILESASTNQTSMYLCASSSDLAPNQPQHFGDGTRLSIL.

The chain links TRBV9 to TRBJ2-1; 7 positions match TRBD2. Trimming took 4 bases from V and 6 from J; bases not matched to a gene: 16. Germline values: CDR1 SGDLS, CDR2 YYNGEE. The length of the CDR3 is 17 residues. The DNA for the CDR3 is TGTGCCAGCAGCCCAGACCCCGGGGGGAATTCGGTCAATGAGCAGTTCTTC. Translated, it gives CASSPDPGGNSVNEQFF.

The genes are TRBV18 and TRBJ2-1; possible D gene TRBD2, 6 bases. V was cut by 6 bases and J by 5 bases, with 14 bases left in between. Germline V CDR1 and CDR2: KGHSH, LQKENI. This CDR3 region has 14 residues. The CDR3 DNA reads as TGTGCCAGCTCCGCCGGGACGGGGGACAATGAGCAGTTCTTC. Amino acids: CASSAGTGDNEQFF.